This T cell receptor beta chain was sequenced in a study of technical replicates of blood from a few donors. The CDR3 has 14 amino acids. Trimming took 4 bases from V and 3 from J; bases not matched to a gene: 4. The germline V gene encodes CDR1 LNHDA and CDR2 SQIVND (reference sequence). Produced via immunoSEQ multiplex PCR; TCRdb's table is partial and in-frame only. The sample records around 83,000 clones, around 90% being singletons. This clonotype was sampled from a human donor in good health. The sequenced sample was T cells isolated from PBMCs. V is TRBV19 and J is TRBJ2-5; 8 bases fit TRBD2. The CDR3 spells CASSTGAGEETQYF. The CDR3, as DNA: TGTGCCAGTAGTACCGGAGCGGGAGAAGAGACCCAGTACTTC.